The 22 T cell receptor beta chains reported below all come from one sample, sequenced in a study of T-cell memory formation after mild COVID-19. Via MiXCR, TCRdb re-called the 5' RACE reads, giving one row per CDR3 protein. The sample holds 450,000 to 650,000 distinct CDR3 sequences, roughly 18% seen once. Source material: PBMCs or a T cell subset sorted from them (not recorded which). Receptors originate from an adult woman who had mild COVID-19 (a few samples of this study predate the infection). Cell type and time point are not known.

The chain recombines TRBV29-1 with TRBJ2-1, with TRBD2 identical over 15 bases. CDR1 and CDR2 (germline): SQVTM, ANQGSEA. V was pared by 7 bases and J by 4 bases, with 2 bases of the junction left unmatched. CDR3 length equals 14 residues. The DNA for the CDR3 is TGCAGCGCCGGGACTAGCGGGGGGTACAATGAGCAGTTCTTC. Translation: CSAGTSGGYNEQFF.

This chain links TRBV7-8 with TRBJ2-7; D uncertain. V shed 6 bases and J shed 6 bases, with 15 bases lying between them. This CDR3 has 13 residues. Per germline, CDR1 SGHVS and CDR2 FQNEAQ. CDR3 sequence (DNA): TGTGCCAGCAGTCCACGCCCAAGGAGCGAGCAGTACTTC. Protein sequence: CASSPRPRSEQYF. The full variable domain, completed using reference TRBV7-8 and TRBJ2-7, is GAGVSQSPRYKVAKRGQDVALRCDPISGHVSLFWYQQALGQGPEFLTYFQNEAQLDKSGLPSDRFFAERPEGSVSTLKIQRTQQEDSAVYLCASSPRPRSEQYFGPGTRLTVT.

This rearrangement joins TRBV27 to TRBJ1-4; possibly TRBD1 for D (5 bases). The V end was cut by 6 bases, the J end by 4 bases, with 30 bases between. This CDR3 has 20 amino acids. Germline assignment: CDR1 MNHEY and CDR2 SMNVEV (reference sequence). CDR3 nucleotide sequence: TGTGCCAGCAGGCGGGGATTCCAGGCGGCGGGAGGGGCCGTTAATGAAAAACTGTTTTTT. Translation gives CASRRGFQAAGGAVNEKLFF.

This clonotype was recorded a few times. The chain is built from TRBV29-1 and TRBJ2-2, with 10 bases identical to TRBD1. Germline trimming cut 6 bases from V and 5 bases from J; bases unmatched to any gene: 12. This CDR3 has 16 amino acids. CDR1 SQVTM and CDR2 ANQGSEA come from the germline V gene. DNA of the CDR3: TGCAGCGTGTCACTTTTCGGGACAGGGGATACCGGGGAGCTGTTTTTT. Translation gives CSVSLFGTGDTGELFF.

The genes are TRBV5-1 and TRBJ2-1; 12 bases map to TRBD2. J gave up 15 bases and V 5 bases, and 21 bases lay outside the gene matches. This CDR3 is built from 17 residues. The V gene's germline CDR1 is SGHRS and CDR2 YFSETQ. The CDR3 region is CASSYLPKTSGGSEGFF. The CDR3 coding sequence is TGCGCCAGCAGTTATTTGCCCAAGACTAGCGGGGGCTCCGAGGGGTTCTTC.

The chain links TRBV9 to TRBJ2-2; D gene ambiguous. V shed 3 bases and J shed 3 bases, with 12 bases lying between them. Germline assignment: CDR1 SGDLS and CDR2 YYNGEE. The CDR3 has 15 amino acids. CDR3 protein: CASSGDTLHTGELFF. CDR3 nucleotides: TGTGCCAGCAGCGGTGACACTTTACACACCGGGGAGCTGTTTTTT.

This chain joins TRBV5-1 and TRBJ1-1; no firm D call. In germline, CDR1 is SGHRS, CDR2 YFSETQ. The CDR3 is 13 amino acids. With 0 bases removed from V and 1 base from J, the gap between germline ends came to 4 bases. This chain's CDR3 is CASSLASNTEAFF. As DNA, the CDR3 is TGCGCCAGCAGCTTGGCCTCGAACACTGAAGCTTTCTTT.

This clonotype was seen a handful of times. The rearrangement joins TRBV2 to TRBJ2-1, with unresolved D. V lost 3 bases and J 1 base, leaving 4 bases between the germline ends. This CDR3 has 13 amino acids. Germline assignment: CDR1 SNHLY and CDR2 FYNNEI. The CDR3, as DNA: TGTGCCAGCAGTGACGGTTCCTACAATGAGCAGTTCTTC. It specifies CASSDGSYNEQFF.

This clonotype was seen at least ten times. This rearrangement joins TRBV11-2 to TRBJ1-2, with a possible D match to TRBD1 (6 bases). The length of the CDR3 is 14 residues. The V end lost 2 bases, the J end lost 8 bases, and 15 bases lay between the germline ends. Germline V gene data show CDR1 as SGHAT and CDR2 as FQNNGV. The CDR3 sequence is CASSLPDRFEGYTF. The CDR3 coding sequence is TGTGCCAGCAGCTTACCCGACAGGTTTGAGGGCTACACCTTC.

This clonotype was detected a few times. The gene calls are TRBV20-1 and TRBJ2-7, with 8 bases lining up with TRBD2. CDR3 length: 17 residues. With 0 bases clipped from V and 4 bases from J, the junction kept 14 bases outside the gene matches. The V gene's germline CDR1 is DFQATT and CDR2 SNEGSKA (reference sequence). This chain's CDR3 is CSARDPGAGGDLYEQYF. The CDR3 DNA follows: TGCAGTGCTAGAGATCCGGGGGCCGGGGGGGATCTTTACGAGCAGTACTTC.

This chain's CDR3 is CASSLALVGFSVNTEAFF. CDR3 nucleotide sequence: TGCGCCAGCAGCTTGGCCTTAGTAGGTTTTTCCGTGAACACTGAAGCTTTCTTT. The chain recombines TRBV5-1 with TRBJ1-1; D is ambiguous. Trimming took 0 bases from V and 0 from J, leaving 18 bases between them. The V gene's germline CDR1 is SGHRS and CDR2 YFSETQ. This CDR3 region has 18 residues.

V is TRBV24-1 and J is TRBJ2-7, with D perhaps assigned TRBD1 or TRBD2 (5 bases each). V lost 5 bases to trimming and J lost 8 bases, with 9 bases between them. CDR1 and CDR2 (germline): KGHDR, SFDVKD. The CDR3 is 11 amino acids. This CDR3 is CATSAGAKQYF. As DNA, the CDR3 is TGTGCCACCAGTGCCGGGGCTAAGCAGTACTTC.

The chain links TRBV6-1 to TRBJ2-1; 8 nucleotides align to TRBD1. Germline loops: CDR1 MNHNS, CDR2 SASEGT. The CDR3 is 15 amino acids. After removal of 8 bases from V and 2 bases from J, the junction contained 8 bases not matched to a gene. CDR3 protein: CASGIQGGAYNEQFF. Here the CDR3 DNA reads TGTGCCAGCGGTATACAGGGGGGAGCCTACAATGAGCAGTTCTTC.

This clonotype was observed a handful of times. This rearrangement joins TRBV12-3 or TRBV12-4 to TRBJ1-2, with a tentative D call TRBD1 (5 bases). The CDR3 length is 13 residues. The V end lost 3 bases, the J end lost 4 bases, and 9 bases lay between the germline ends. The CDR3 DNA reads TGTGCCAGCAGTTTCACAGGTAGCTATGGCTACACCTTC. Translating gives CASSFTGSYGYTF.

This clonotype was counted many times. V is TRBV3-1 and J is TRBJ1-1, with TRBD1 identical over 11 bases. Germline V gene sequence: CDR1 LGHDT, CDR2 YNNKEL (reference sequence). The CDR3 extends over 13 amino acids. The trim removed 4 bases at V and 11 bases at J, leaving 6 bases unmatched. In DNA, the CDR3 is TGTGCCAGCAGCCGTCGGACAGGGGGCCTTGCTTTCTTT. This translates into CASSRRTGGLAFF.

Only a few counts were recorded for this clonotype. This chain uses TRBV27 with TRBJ2-3; D is undetermined. This CDR3 is 13 amino acids long. V was trimmed by 7 bases and J by 2 bases, leaving 10 bases between them. In germline, CDR1 is MNHEY, CDR2 SMNVEV (reference sequence). The CDR3 coding sequence is TGTGCCAGCAAGATCCATAACACAGATACGCAGTATTTT. This codes for CASKIHNTDTQYF.

The V call is TRBV5-5, the J call TRBJ2-7; D might be TRBD1 (6 bases). Germline loops: CDR1 SGHKS, CDR2 YYEKEE (reference sequence). This CDR3 spans 16 amino acids. The V and J ends lost 3 bases and 0 bases respectively, with 16 bases between them. The DNA for the CDR3 is TGTGCCAGCAGCTCAGATTCATTGGGGGCCTCCTACGAGCAGTACTTC. This gives the protein CASSSDSLGASYEQYF. The entire variable domain, with the rest obtained from reference TRBV5-5 and TRBJ2-7, is as follows: DAGVTQSPTHLIKTRGQQVTLRCSPISGHKSVSWYQQVLGQGPQFIFQYYEKEERGRGNFPDRFSARQFPNYSSELNVNALLLGDSALYLCASSSDSLGASYEQYFGPGTRLTVT.

This clonotype was seen a handful of times. The chain carries TRBV11-2 and TRBJ1-1; tentative D call: TRBD1 (6 bases). Trimming stripped 2 bases from V and 6 bases from J, with 19 bases between. This CDR3 is built from 16 residues. Germline V gives CDR1 SGHAT, CDR2 FQNNGV. The CDR3 nucleotides read TGTGCCAGCAGCTTATCTCGGGGGCACCAGCGGCCTGAAGCTTTCTTT. Its protein product is CASSLSRGHQRPEAFF.

This clonotype was counted only a few times. This CDR3 reads CSARRDYATDTQYF. The DNA of the CDR3 is TGCAGTGCGAGGCGGGACTACGCAACAGATACGCAGTATTTT. This chain uses TRBV20-1 with TRBJ2-3; 7 positions match TRBD2. The CDR3 is 14 amino acids. V shed 6 bases, J shed 3 bases, and the junction held 9 bases outside the gene matches. CDR1 and CDR2 (germline): DFQATT, SNEGSKA (reference sequence).

This clonotype was seen a few times. The chain couples TRBV9 to TRBJ1-4; 11 bases map to TRBD1. The V gene end was trimmed by 1 base and the J gene end by 10 bases; junction bases not matched to a gene: 6. CDR3 length: 15 residues. Germline-derived CDR1 and CDR2 are SGDLS and YYNGEE. The CDR3 sequence: CASSVTGQGEGKLFF. The CDR3 coding sequence is TGTGCCAGCAGCGTAACGGGACAGGGGGAGGGAAAACTGTTTTTT.

V and J are TRBV9 and TRBJ2-1; 9 nucleotides line up with TRBD2. Germline lookup yields CDR1 SGDLS and CDR2 YYNGEE. The junction had 10 bases not matched to a gene; V was cut back by 4 bases and J by 8 bases. The CDR3 has 15 residues. For the CDR3, the DNA is TGTGCCAGCAGCCCCATAGCGGGAGTCGCTTATGAGCAGTTCTTC. It codes for CASSPIAGVAYEQFF.

This clonotype was detected many times. The gene calls are TRBV27 and TRBJ2-5, with TRBD2 as a possible D gene (6 bases). The CDR3 consists of 13 residues. The germline V gene encodes CDR1 MNHEY and CDR2 SMNVEV (reference sequence). Trimming took off 3 bases at V and 5 bases at J, with 10 bases between the two ends. The CDR3 region has the DNA TGTGCCAGCAGTTTTGGGAGCGGGGAGACCCAGTACTTC. Its translation: CASSFGSGETQYF.